This TCR beta chain was observed in a study of T cell responses to AZD1222 COVID-19 vaccine. Study overall: Researchers grouped second doses given at about 4 or about 12 weeks into one pool. General study results and limits: Rises in breadth and depth of Spike-specific TCRs came after two AZD1222 doses. The reported proportion of spike-specific TCRs targeting unmutated variant regions was nearly half.

As for this clone: The antigen remains unidentified.

There are 12 residues in the CDR3. Trimming cost V 7 bases and J 5 bases, with 8 bases left between them. Germline CDR1 reads MNHEY; CDR2 reads SVGAGI. Profiling relied on immunoSEQ multiplex PCR, and the TCRdb table lists in-frame clones only, not all of them. The data contain over 110,000 clones, around 91% of them singletons. The chain is built from TRBV6-5 and TRBJ2-2, with no clear D. The source of this sequence is an adult in good health. The sample was peripheral blood, taken on day 0 of AZD1222 vaccination. The CDR3 DNA is TGTGCCAGCATCAAACCTACCGGGGAGCTGTTTTTT. Translating gives CASIKPTGELFF.